This T cell receptor (beta chain) appears in the sequencing data of a study of T-cell memory formation after mild COVID-19. Across the whole study: The two donors had largely donor-specific TCR clusters.

Germline V gene sequence: CDR1 MDHEN, CDR2 SYDVKM. Trimming took 7 bases from V and 2 from J; bases not matched to a gene: 4. The CDR3 is 14 residues long. TCR alpha and TCR beta cDNA libraries carrying sample barcodes and UMIs came from 5'RACE with constant-segment primers. TCRdb fed the 5' RACE reads into MiXCR, producing one record per CDR3 protein. The sample consists of approximately 480,000 distinct CDR3 sequences, around a sixth of them appearing once. Study results and limitations: Mostly located in CM and EM were contracting CD4+ clones, with contracting CD8+ clones located in EMRA.

On this clonotype: Its antigen is unidentified.

The TCR was taken from an adult woman who had mild COVID-19 (a few samples of this study predate the infection). Cell type and time point are not known. The specimen was PBMCs or a T cell subset sorted from them (not recorded which). V and J are TRBV28 and TRBJ2-3; 9 bases agree with TRBD1. In DNA, the CDR3 is TGTGCCAGCAAGGACAGGGGTTTCACAGATACGCAGTATTTT. This codes for CASKDRGFTDTQYF.